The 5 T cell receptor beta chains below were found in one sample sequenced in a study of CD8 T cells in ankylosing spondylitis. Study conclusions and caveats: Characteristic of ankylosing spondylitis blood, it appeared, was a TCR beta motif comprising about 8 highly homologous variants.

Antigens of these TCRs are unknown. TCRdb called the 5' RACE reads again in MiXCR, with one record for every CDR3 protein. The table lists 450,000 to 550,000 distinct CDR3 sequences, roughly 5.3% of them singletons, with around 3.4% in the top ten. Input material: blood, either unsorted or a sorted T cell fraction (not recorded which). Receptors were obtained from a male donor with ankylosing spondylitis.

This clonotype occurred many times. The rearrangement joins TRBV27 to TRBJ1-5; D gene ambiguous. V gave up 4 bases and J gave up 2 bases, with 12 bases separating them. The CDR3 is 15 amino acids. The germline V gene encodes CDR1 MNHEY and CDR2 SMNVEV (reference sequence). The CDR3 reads CASSSRGPGNQPQHF. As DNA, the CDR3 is TGTGCCAGCAGTTCCAGAGGGCCGGGCAATCAGCCCCAGCATTTT.

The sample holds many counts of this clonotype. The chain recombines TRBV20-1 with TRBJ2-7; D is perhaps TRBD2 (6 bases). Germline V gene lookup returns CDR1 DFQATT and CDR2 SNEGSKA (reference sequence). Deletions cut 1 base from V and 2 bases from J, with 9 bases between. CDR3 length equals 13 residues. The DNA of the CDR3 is TGCAGTGCTAGAGGGCGGGACGCCTACGAGCAGTACTTC. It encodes CSARGRDAYEQYF.

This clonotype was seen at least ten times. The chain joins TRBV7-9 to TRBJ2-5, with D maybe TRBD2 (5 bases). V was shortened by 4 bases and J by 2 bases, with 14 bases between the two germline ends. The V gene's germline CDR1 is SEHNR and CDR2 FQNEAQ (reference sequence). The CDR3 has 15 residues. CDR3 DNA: TGTGCCAGCAGCTCCGGACCTAGCAGACAAGAGACCCAGTACTTC. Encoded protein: CASSSGPSRQETQYF.

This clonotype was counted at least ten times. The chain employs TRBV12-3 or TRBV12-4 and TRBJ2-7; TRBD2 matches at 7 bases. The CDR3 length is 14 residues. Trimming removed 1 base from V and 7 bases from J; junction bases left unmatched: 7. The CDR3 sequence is CASSLGGSLQEQYF. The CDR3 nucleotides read TGTGCCAGCAGTTTAGGCGGGAGTTTGCAAGAGCAGTACTTC.

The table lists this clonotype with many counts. CDR3 loop: CASSSGQPESGNTIYF. Here the CDR3 DNA reads TGCGCCAGCAGCTCTGGACAGCCCGAATCTGGAAACACCATATATTTT. This chain links TRBV5-1 with TRBJ1-3; tentatively, D is TRBD1 (6 bases). The V end lost 3 bases, the J end lost 1 base, and 14 bases lay between the germline ends. Germline V CDR1 and CDR2: SGHRS, YFSETQ. CDR3 length: 16 residues. The whole variable domain, filled in from reference TRBV5-1 and TRBJ1-3, reads KAGVTQTPRYLIKTRGQQVTLSCSPISGHRSVSWYQQTPGQGLQFLFEYFSETQRNKGNFPGRFSGRQFSNSRSEMNVSTLELGDSALYLCASSSGQPESGNTIYFGEGSWLTVV.